The rows below give T cell receptor beta chains drawn from one sample of a study of OX40 agonist ivuxolimab in advanced cancers. Measured with immunoSEQ multiplex PCR; TCRdb has only the in-frame clones, and not every one. The sample consists of tens of thousands of clones, 90% of them appearing once. The sequences come from CD4+ or CD8+ T cells sorted from blood, collected in a trial of the OX40 agonist ivuxolimab. These receptors came from an adult with an advanced solid tumor such as melanoma, head and neck, liver or kidney cancer. Each CDR3 is given with its conserved first and last residue. A D gene is named only where the DNA matches it firmly. Size tells how often a clone was seen (once, few, many) or the class of an expanded clone, and some rows leave it out.

.	TRBV6-9	TRBJ2-3	TRBD2	CASSEGLAGATDTQYF	TGTGCCAGCAGCGAGGGACTAGCGGGGGCCACAGATACGCAGTATTTT
.	TRBV7-3	TRBJ2-3	.	CASSPFGGSSTDTQYF	TGTGCCAGCAGCCCATTTGGGGGGTCCTCCACAGATACGCAGTATTTT
.	TRBV14	TRBJ2-1	TRBD2	CASSRLLSGGIRNEQFF	TGTGCCAGCAGCCGACTACTTAGCGGGGGGATCAGGAATGAGCAGTTCTTC
once	TRBV7-2	TRBJ2-5	.	CASSRTRVETQYF	TGTGCCAGCAGCCGCACAAGGGTGGAGACCCAGTACTTC
.	TRBV7-9	TRBJ1-2	.	CASSFRDAGGYTF	TGTGCCAGCAGCTTCAGGGACGCAGGGGGCTACACCTTC
.	TRBV7-2	TRBJ2-2	.	CASQPWGRNSGELFF	TGTGCCAGCCAGCCTTGGGGGAGGAATTCCGGGGAGCTGTTTTTT
.	TRBV28	TRBJ1-5	TRBD1	CASSLRGQGRLYQPQHF	TGTGCCAGCAGTTTAAGGGGACAGGGGCGTCTTTATCAGCCCCAGCATTTT
.	TRBV5-1	TRBJ1-1	.	CASTPVGARGNTEAFF	TGCGCCAGCACCCCCGTTGGGGCCCGGGGAAACACTGAAGCTTTCTTT
.	TRBV28	TRBJ1-1	.	CASSFTSWDGLGEAFF	TGTGCCAGCAGTTTCACCTCTTGGGACGGTCTAGGTGAAGCTTTCTTT
.	TRBV4-3	TRBJ2-7	.	CASSQQVGGTVSYEQYF	TGCGCCAGCAGCCAACAGGTTGGGGGGACAGTCTCCTACGAGCAGTACTTC
.	TRBV5-6	TRBJ1-2	.	CASSTPTGDNYGYTF	TGTGCCAGCAGCACTCCGACAGGAGACAACTATGGCTACACCTTC
.	TRBV15	TRBJ2-5	.	CATSTLGGEETQYF	TGTGCCACCAGCACGCTCGGAGGTGAAGAGACCCAGTACTTC
few	TRBV5-1	TRBJ2-7	.	CASSLAFRGHEQYF	TGCGCCAGCAGCTTGGCCTTCCGAGGGCACGAGCAGTACTTC
.	TRBV10-2	TRBJ1-1	.	CASSDRGRAEGEAFF	TGCGCCAGCAGTGATAGGGGCAGGGCTGAGGGTGAAGCTTTCTTT
.	TRBV6-5	TRBJ1-1	.	CASSPGGQLEAFF	TGTGCCAGCAGCCCCGGTGGACAGCTTGAAGCTTTCTTT
.	TRBV28	TRBJ2-5	TRBD2	CASSLLAGGETQYF	TGTGCCAGCAGCCTACTAGCGGGGGGGGAGACCCAGTACTTC
.	TRBV5-1	TRBJ2-5	TRBD2	CASSSTTSVETQYF	TGCGCCAGCAGCTCAACGACTAGCGTGGAGACCCAGTACTTC
few	TRBV11-2	TRBJ2-7	.	CASSNDRSDYEQYF	TGTGCCAGCAGCAACGACAGGTCAGACTACGAGCAGTACTTC
.	TRBV4-1	TRBJ1-2	.	CASSQERVQGQPYYGYTF	TGCGCCAGCAGCCAAGAACGCGTGCAGGGACAACCTTACTATGGCTACACCTTC
.	TRBV10-3	TRBJ2-2	.	CAISEGRGGTGELFF	TGTGCCATCAGTGAGGGACGAGGAGGCACCGGGGAGCTGTTTTTT
.	TRBV15	TRBJ1-1	TRBD1	CATSLTGALSTEAFF	TGTGCCACCAGCCTCACAGGGGCACTTTCTACTGAAGCTTTCTTT
.	TRBV4-1	TRBJ2-7	TRBD2	CASSHPLAGFPGGPYEQYF	TGCGCCAGCAGCCATCCACTAGCGGGATTCCCCGGGGGCCCCTACGAGCAGTACTTC
.	TRBV11-3	TRBJ2-3	.	CASSKSTDTQYF	TGTGCCAGCAGCAAATCCACAGATACGCAGTATTTT
once	TRBV19	TRBJ2-5	.	CASSIGMTKGTQYF	TGTGCCAGTAGTATCGGAATGACCAAAGGGACCCAGTACTTC
.	TRBV10-3	TRBJ2-3	TRBD2	CAISDLRLAGATDTQYF	TGTGCCATCAGTGACCTTCGACTAGCGGGAGCAACAGATACGCAGTATTTT
.	TRBV14	TRBJ1-4	.	CASSHSTYPEKLFF	TGTGCCAGCAGCCACTCCACGTATCCTGAAAAACTGTTTTTT
.	TRBV11-2	TRBJ2-3	.	CASSSSGLDTQYF	TGTGCCAGCAGCTCCTCCGGGTTGGATACGCAGTATTTT
.	TRBV5-6	TRBJ2-7	TRBD1	CASSSRTGALF	TGTGCCAGCAGCTCGCGGACAGGGGCTCTCTTC
.	TRBV28	TRBJ2-7	TRBD2	CASMRLAGQYEQYF	TGTGCCAGCATGAGACTAGCTGGCCAGTACGAGCAGTACTTC
once	TRBV5-1	TRBJ1-3	TRBD1	CASSLGTGARGTIYF	TGCGCCAGCAGCTTGGGGACAGGGGCAAGGGGCACCATATATTTT
.	TRBV11-3	TRBJ2-5	.	CASNSGRGGAGETQYF	TGTGCCAGCAACTCCGGTCGTGGGGGCGCGGGAGAGACCCAGTACTTC
.	TRBV10-3	TRBJ2-3	.	CAISFRITDTQYF	TGTGCCATCAGTTTCCGAATTACAGATACGCAGTATTTT
.	TRBV7-2	TRBJ2-5	TRBD2	CASSFGPITGGTLETQYF	TGTGCCAGCAGCTTTGGCCCCATTACGGGGGGAACCCTAGAGACCCAGTACTTC
.	TRBV4-3	TRBJ2-3	.	CASSQLEGNTDTQYF	TGCGCCAGCAGCCAATTGGAGGGTAACACAGATACGCAGTATTTT
.	TRBV28	TRBJ2-7	TRBD1	CASSSGTVGHEQYF	TGTGCCAGCAGCTCCGGGACAGTCGGACACGAGCAGTACTTC
.	TRBV19	TRBJ2-6	.	CASRVQGVGANVLTF	TGTGCCAGTAGGGTCCAGGGAGTTGGGGCCAACGTCCTGACTTTC
.	TRBV28	TRBJ1-2	.	CATTNGGSNYGYTF	TGTGCCACCACAAACGGCGGGTCCAACTATGGCTACACCTTC
.	TRBV6-6	TRBJ2-2	TRBD2	CASSSTGGALAGELFF	TGTGCCAGCAGTTCCACCGGGGGGGCCTTAGCCGGGGAGCTGTTTTTT
.	TRBV11-2	TRBJ2-7	.	CASSSGTSLPQYF	TGTGCCAGCAGTTCCGGGACTTCTCTACCGCAGTACTTC
.	TRBV28	TRBJ2-5	TRBD2	CASSLRPSGLWETQYF	TGTGCCAGCAGTTTAAGGCCTAGCGGGCTCTGGGAGACCCAGTACTTC
.	TRBV2	TRBJ1-2	TRBD1	CASSETRGQYGYTF	TGTGCCAGCAGTGAAACGAGGGGGCAATATGGCTACACCTTC
once	TRBV5-8	TRBJ1-5	TRBD1	CASRRTGGAWQPQHF	TGTGCCAGCAGAAGGACAGGGGGCGCTTGGCAGCCCCAGCATTTT
.	TRBV7-8	TRBJ1-1	.	CASSLTEANTEAFF	TGTGCCAGCAGCTTAACCGAAGCGAACACTGAAGCTTTCTTT
.	TRBV6-5	TRBJ1-5	.	CASRSTGLNQPQHF	TGTGCCAGCAGATCCACAGGGCTCAATCAGCCCCAGCATTTT
.	TRBV4-1	TRBJ2-5	.	CASSQDWATKYQETQYF	TGCGCCAGCAGCCAAGATTGGGCTACCAAGTACCAAGAGACCCAGTACTTC
few	TRBV19	TRBJ1-2	.	CASSKGDYGYTF	TGTGCCAGTAGTAAGGGGGACTATGGCTACACCTTC
.	TRBV7-9	TRBJ2-1	.	CASSLVVEQFF	TGTGCCAGCAGCTTAGTGGTTGAGCAGTTCTTC
.	TRBV2	TRBJ1-1	.	CASRLRRIMNTEAFF	TGTGCCAGCAGGCTTCGACGGATCATGAACACTGAAGCTTTCTTT
.	TRBV7-2	TRBJ2-1	.	CASSFGGTYNEQFF	TGTGCCAGCAGCTTCGGCGGGACTTACAATGAGCAGTTCTTC
.	TRBV5-6	TRBJ1-4	.	CASSSGVGFGSKKLFF	TGTGCCAGCAGCTCAGGAGTGGGATTCGGGTCGAAAAAACTGTTTTTT
.	TRBV15	TRBJ1-2	TRBD1	CATSRTGLTGYTF	TGTGCCACCAGCAGGACAGGGCTAACTGGCTACACCTTC
.	TRBV5-8	TRBJ1-2	.	CASSFKQADYGYTF	TGTGCCAGCAGCTTTAAACAGGCGGACTATGGCTACACCTTC
.	TRBV5-5	TRBJ1-2	.	CASSLEMTGGYTF	TGTGCCAGCAGCTTGGAGATGACGGGGGGCTACACCTTC